This T cell receptor beta chain was profiled in a study of blood T cell repertoires in COVID-19. Whole-study context: Nucleic acid was either cDNA or gDNA, and it came from T cells, B-cell-depleted T cells, or PBMCs.

Assay used: immunoSEQ multiplex PCR; TCRdb lists only in-frame clones, some missing. Counted here are about 240,000 clones, around 86% occurring once; the ten biggest clones make up around 12%. V dropped 5 bases and J dropped 8; count of bases not matched to a gene: 10. The CDR3 has 15 residues. From germline, CDR1 is SGHTA and CDR2 FQGTGA. This receptor was taken from an older woman with active or convalescent COVID-19. Sequencing used peripheral blood. This chain joins TRBV7-3 and TRBJ2-1, with TRBD1 matching over 9 bases. The CDR3, as DNA: TGTGCCAGCAGCGTACAGGGGGCTCCGAGTGATGAGCAGTTCTTC. This translates into CASSVQGAPSDEQFF.